The 20 T cell receptor beta chains listed next were all sequenced from one sample in a study of prognosis after radiotherapy for stage I lung cancer. The authors amplified TCR beta CDR3 from genomic DNA using two-round multiplex PCR. Amplification during the initial PCR round employed primers specific to each TRBV and TRBJ gene. TCRdb reanalysed the multiplex PCR reads using MiXCR and keeps one entry per CDR3 protein. The sample consists of 27,000 or so distinct CDR3 sequences, around two fifths of them appearing once. The starting material was PBMCs, obtained before or after stereotactic body radiation therapy (not recorded which). The receptors originated from a donor older than 45 with non-small cell lung cancer.

This clonotype was observed at least ten times. The genes are TRBV18 and TRBJ2-7; TRBD1 matches at 9 bases. The trim removed 0 bases at V and 7 bases at J, leaving 4 bases unmatched. This CDR3 contains 14 residues. Germline V gene lookup returns CDR1 KGHSH and CDR2 LQKENI. The CDR3 DNA follows: TGTGCCAGCTCACCACCACAGGGGGCGAGGGAGCAGTACTTC. Its translation is CASSPPQGAREQYF.

V and J are TRBV11-3 and TRBJ2-5, with 9 bases lining up with TRBD2. Germline assignment: CDR1 SGHNT and CDR2 YENEEA. The CDR3 has 15 residues. Germline trimming cut 5 bases from V and 5 bases from J; bases unmatched to any gene: 9. CDR3 amino acids: CASSNTGTSYETQYF. In DNA, the CDR3 is TGTGCCAGCAGCAATACCGGGACTAGCTATGAGACCCAGTACTTC.

In its sample, this clonotype was seen many times. The rearrangement links TRBV30 to TRBJ2-7; D is undetermined. The CDR3 is made up of 11 amino acids. Trimming removed 0 bases from V and 2 bases from J, with 2 bases in between. Germline-derived CDR1 and CDR2 are GTSNPN and SVGIG (reference sequence). The CDR3 region has the DNA TGTGCCTGGAGTGTAGCCTACGAGCAGTACTTC. Its protein product is CAWSVAYEQYF.

The chain couples TRBV15 to TRBJ2-3, with 7 nucleotides matching TRBD2. Germline CDR1 reads LNHNV; CDR2 reads YYDKDF (reference sequence). This CDR3 has 15 amino acids. The trim removed 2 bases at V and 0 bases at J, leaving 2 bases unmatched. CDR3 residues: CATSRSGTSTDTQYF. CDR3 sequence (DNA): TGTGCCACCAGCAGAAGCGGGACTAGCACAGATACGCAGTATTTT.

This chain connects TRBV19 to TRBJ2-3; D unresolved. Germline V gene sequence: CDR1 LNHDA, CDR2 SQIVND (reference sequence). The CDR3 runs to 14 residues. Trimming pared 6 bases from V and 7 bases from J, leaving 17 bases between. CDR3 in amino acids: CASSMDDGMNTQYF. CDR3 DNA sequence: TGTGCCAGTAGCATGGACGACGGTATGAATACGCAGTATTTT.

This clonotype was picked up many times. The chain employs TRBV18 and TRBJ2-2; D is undetermined. This CDR3 region has 14 residues. From germline, CDR1 is KGHSH and CDR2 LQKENI. The V gene lost 0 bases and the J gene lost 6 bases, with 8 bases spanning the gap. The chain's CDR3 is CASSPPPGAGELFF. CDR3 sequence (DNA): TGTGCCAGCTCACCACCGCCTGGGGCCGGGGAGCTGTTTTTT.

The genes are TRBV11-1 and TRBJ2-1; 8 bases align to TRBD1. V dropped 2 bases and J dropped 7; count of bases not matched to a gene: 1. The length of the CDR3 is 13 residues. Germline assignment: CDR1 SGHAT and CDR2 FQDESV (reference sequence). CDR3: CASSLQGANEQFF. The CDR3 nucleotides read TGTGCCAGCAGCTTACAGGGGGCGAATGAGCAGTTCTTC.

This clonotype was detected a few times. Written as DNA, the CDR3 is TGTGCCAGCAGTGACCCCAGCAGGGGATTGTCCTACGAGCAGTACTTC. This translates into CASSDPSRGLSYEQYF. The chain employs TRBV6-2 or TRBV6-3 and TRBJ2-7; the D gene is possibly TRBD1 (6 bases). Looked up from germline, CDR1 is MNHEY and CDR2 is SVGEGT. The V end lost 5 bases, the J end lost 1 base, and 18 bases lay between the germline ends. The CDR3 runs 16 residues.

Worth noting for this clonotype: Compared with germline, one end of the junction differs, possibly owing to a read error. The chain recombines TRBV27 with TRBJ2-2; TRBD2 matches 9 bases. The CDR3 sequence is 15 residues long. Germline loops: CDR1 MNHEY, CDR2 SMNVEV (reference sequence). Written as DNA, the CDR3 is TGTGCCAGCAGGCTAGCGGGGTGTTACACCGGGGAGCTGTTCTTT. Translation: CASRLAGCYTGELFF.

V usage is TRBV2 and J usage is TRBJ1-5, with D perhaps TRBD1 (6 bases). CDR3 length: 13 amino acids. Germline V gene lookup returns CDR1 SNHLY and CDR2 FYNNEI. V lost 4 bases to trimming and J lost 8 bases, with 12 bases between them. This CDR3 reads CASSATGREPQHF. The DNA for the CDR3 is TGTGCCAGCAGTGCCACAGGGCGGGAGCCCCAGCATTTT.

The table lists this clonotype with many counts. The rearrangement uses TRBV20-1 and TRBJ2-7; unclear D gene. Trimming removed 1 base from V and 7 bases from J, with 8 bases in between. This CDR3 has 11 residues. The germline V gene encodes CDR1 DFQATT and CDR2 SNEGSKA (reference sequence). The CDR3 sequence is CSARARTEQYF. For the CDR3, the DNA is TGCAGTGCTAGAGCCCGAACAGAGCAGTACTTC.

The chain combines TRBV9 with TRBJ2-3; the D is unclear. CDR1 and CDR2 from the germline V gene are SGDLS and YYNGEE. The V end was cut by 0 bases, the J end by 2 bases, with 7 bases between. CDR3 length: 14 amino acids. This chain's CDR3 is CASSVEQHTDTQYF. The CDR3 coding sequence is TGTGCCAGCAGCGTAGAGCAGCACACAGATACGCAGTATTTT.

The gene calls are TRBV6-2 or TRBV6-3 and TRBJ1-2; no clear D gene. CDR1 MNHEY and CDR2 SVGEGT come from the germline V gene. The CDR3 runs 16 residues. V gave up 0 bases and J gave up 9 bases, with 20 bases separating them. CDR3 sequence: CASSYSIHGSIYCYTF. As DNA, the CDR3 is TGTGCCAGCAGTTACTCGATCCATGGTTCCATTTATTGCTACACCTTC.

This clonotype has more than one count but fewer than ten. The V gene is TRBV2, the J gene TRBJ2-5; tentative D call: TRBD2 (6 bases). Germline CDR1 SNHLY, CDR2 FYNNEI. V gave up 4 bases and J gave up 5 bases, with 8 bases separating them. The CDR3 spans 12 residues. CDR3 protein: CASSVGGETQYF. CDR3 coding DNA: TGTGCCAGCAGTGTGGGAGGTGAGACCCAGTACTTC.

J is TRBJ1-1 and V is TRBV3-1, with 8 nucleotides matching TRBD1. There are 16 residues in the CDR3. J gave up 0 bases and V 3 bases, and 6 bases lay outside the gene matches. The V gene's germline CDR1 is LGHDT and CDR2 YNNKEL (reference sequence). CDR3 DNA: TGTGCCAGCAGCCATTGGGGACAGGCGGTGAACACTGAAGCTTTCTTT. This encodes CASSHWGQAVNTEAFF.

At least ten counts were recorded for this clonotype. The chain has TRBV6-5 and TRBJ1-5; D uncertain. Germline CDR1 and CDR2: MNHEY and SVGAGI. This CDR3 spans 13 amino acids. V lost 2 bases to trimming and J lost 10 bases, with 12 bases between them. The chain's CDR3 is CASSYENGSPQHF. The CDR3, as DNA: TGTGCCAGCAGTTACGAGAACGGCTCACCCCAGCATTTT.

This clonotype was observed many times. The chain employs TRBV4-3 and TRBJ1-1; no reliable D call. V was shortened by 6 bases and J by 3 bases, with 14 bases between the two germline ends. This CDR3 is 14 amino acids long. Germline V lookup: CDR1 LGHNA, CDR2 YSLEER. CDR3 protein: CASSSSEGYTEAFF. For the CDR3, the DNA is TGCGCCAGCAGTTCATCAGAGGGATACACTGAAGCTTTCTTT.

Concerning this clonotype: This could be a read error, since a much larger clone is one nucleotide away. The chain joins TRBV6-1 to TRBJ2-5; no clear D. There are 13 residues in the CDR3. The V end lost 7 bases, the J end lost 8 bases, and 17 bases lay between the germline ends. Germline CDR1 is MNHNS and CDR2 is SASEGT. The CDR3 coding sequence is TGTGCCAGCACCCCCGATCCCACAGATACCCAGTACTTC. Protein product: CASTPDPTDTQYF.

A single count supports this clonotype. The chain is built from TRBV6-2 or TRBV6-3 and TRBJ1-2; 7 positions agree with TRBD1. The CDR3 totals 14 residues. Germline V gene sequence: CDR1 MNHEY, CDR2 SVGEGT. V lost 7 bases and J lost 2; bases outside the gene matches: 7. CDR3 in amino acids: CASMAPGGNYGYTF. As DNA, the CDR3 is TGTGCCAGCATGGCCCCAGGGGGGAACTATGGCTACACCTTC.

The chain couples TRBV12-3 or TRBV12-4 to TRBJ2-1; TRBD2 matches at 11 bases. CDR3 length: 17 residues. J was trimmed by 6 bases and V by 0 bases; bases with no gene match: 7. The CDR3 loop is CASSLAGSGRASNEQFF. Here the CDR3 DNA reads TGTGCCAGCAGTTTAGCGGGTAGCGGGAGGGCCAGCAATGAGCAGTTCTTC.